Presented here are 30 T cell receptor beta chains from one specimen sequenced in a study of cytomegalovirus exposure and HLA in healthy donors. Both 60 Vbeta primers and 13 Jbeta primers went into the PCR. Clones were sequenced by immunoSEQ multiplex PCR, and TCRdb holds only the in-frame ones, with some missing. The data contain 18,000 or so clones, roughly 75% of them singletons. Sequenced input: PBMCs. The origin of the receptors is a man between 18 and 29 years old in good health and CMV-seronegative.

This clone showed up just a few times. V is TRBV5-4 and J is TRBJ2-2, with 8 bases fitting TRBD2. The V segment lost 3 bases and the J segment 2 bases; nucleotides outside the gene matches: 6. Germline CDR1 is SGHNT and CDR2 is YYREEE (reference sequence). CDR3 length: 16 amino acids. The CDR3 nucleotides read TGTGCCAGCAGCTCGGCCGGGACTAGAAACACCGGGGAGCTGTTTTTT. Its translation is CASSSAGTRNTGELFF.

The chain uses TRBV9 and TRBJ1-1; D is unresolved. This CDR3 contains 14 residues. V was trimmed by 4 bases and J by 2 bases, leaving 12 bases between them. Germline CDR1 is SGDLS and CDR2 is YYNGEE. The CDR3 region is CASSPRSQNTEAFF. The DNA for the CDR3 is TGTGCCAGCAGCCCCCGGTCGCAAAACACTGAAGCTTTCTTT.

V usage is TRBV30 and J usage is TRBJ2-5; 10 nucleotides agree with TRBD1. The V segment lost 3 bases and the J segment 11 bases; nucleotides outside the gene matches: 3. Germline V lookup: CDR1 GTSNPN, CDR2 SVGIG (reference sequence). The CDR3 is 11 residues long. The chain's CDR3 is CAWRTGGRQYF. The CDR3 nucleotides read TGTGCCTGGAGGACAGGGGGCCGGCAGTACTTC.

This clone was counted only a few times. The chain combines TRBV28 with TRBJ2-1; the D gene is possibly TRBD2 (5 bases). Trimming shortened V by 2 bases and J by 6 bases, and 17 bases separated the two germline ends. The CDR3 loop spans 16 amino acids. The germline V gene has CDR1 MDHEN and CDR2 SYDVKM. This CDR3 reads CASSLGSLDQPNEQFF. In DNA, the CDR3 is TGTGCCAGCAGTTTAGGGAGTTTGGACCAACCCAATGAGCAGTTCTTC.

This sequence joins TRBV29-1 and TRBJ1-2, with 7 positions matching TRBD1. CDR1 and CDR2 (germline): SQVTM, ANQGSEA. V dropped 7 bases and J dropped 8; count of bases not matched to a gene: 7. CDR3 size: 11 residues. CDR3 sequence reads: CSGQGSGGYTF. The DNA for the CDR3 is TGCAGCGGACAGGGAAGTGGAGGCTACACCTTC.

The chain carries TRBV4-1 and TRBJ2-3; D possibly corresponds to TRBD1 (5 bases). The length of the CDR3 is 15 residues. Germline loops: CDR1 MGHRA, CDR2 YSYEKL. V was clipped by 0 bases and J by 3 bases, with 10 bases between them. CDR3 DNA: TGCGCCAGCAGCCAAGAAAGGACAACAACAGATACGCAGTATTTT. This translates into CASSQERTTTDTQYF.

The V and J genes are TRBV29-1 and TRBJ2-1, with 7 bases lining up with TRBD1. The J segment lost 4 bases and the V segment lost 7 bases, leaving 7 bases of the junction unmatched. Germline assignment: CDR1 SQVTM and CDR2 ANQGSEA. This CDR3 is 13 amino acids long. CDR3 in amino acids: CSAGQLRYNEQFF. Written as DNA, the CDR3 is TGCAGCGCGGGACAGTTGAGATACAATGAGCAGTTCTTC.

This clone was counted a few times. The chain combines TRBV6-5 with TRBJ2-7, with D perhaps TRBD1 (6 bases). This CDR3 contains 11 residues. Looked up from germline, CDR1 is MNHEY and CDR2 is SVGAGI. Trimming shortened V by 11 bases and J by 2 bases, and 10 bases separated the two germline ends. The CDR3 DNA is TGTGCCGCCAGGGGCGCCTACGAGCAGTACTTC. The encoded protein is CAARGAYEQYF.

The chain links TRBV18 to TRBJ1-1; 7 bases fit TRBD1. Trimming took 3 bases from V and 3 from J; bases not matched to a gene: 4. This CDR3 has 14 amino acids. CDR1 is KGHSH, CDR2 LQKENI, per germline. The CDR3 is CASSPTGTHTEAFF. The CDR3, as DNA: TGTGCCAGCTCACCGACAGGGACCCACACTGAAGCTTTCTTT.

The chain joins TRBV7-6 to TRBJ1-5; D unclear. Trimming removed 4 bases at V and 1 base at J, with 11 bases between. This CDR3 spans 15 amino acids. CDR1 and CDR2 from the germline V gene are SGHVS and FNYEAQ. CDR3 sequence (DNA): TGTGCCAGCAGCTCCCAGACGGGGAGCAATCAGCCCCAGCATTTT. Translation: CASSSQTGSNQPQHF.

Worth noting for this clone: An end of the junction does not agree with germline; a read error may underlie this. The rearrangement links TRBV30 to TRBJ2-1; 9 nucleotides align to TRBD2. The CDR3 runs to 11 residues. Germline V gene data show CDR1 as GTSNPN and CDR2 as SVGIG (reference sequence). The CDR3: CAWSSAGGWIF. CDR3 DNA sequence: TGTGCCTGGAGTTCGGCGGGAGGGTGGATCTTC.

This clone was detected once. The V and J genes are TRBV30 and TRBJ1-2; 7 nucleotides align to TRBD1. The CDR3 has 14 amino acids. V gave up 5 bases and J gave up 4 bases; unmatched junction bases: 10. From germline, CDR1 is GTSNPN and CDR2 SVGIG (reference sequence). CDR3 DNA sequence: TGTGCCTGGGCCTGGGAGACAGGGACCTATGGCTACACCTTC. This translates into CAWAWETGTYGYTF.

This chain uses TRBV25-1 with TRBJ2-1; D unclear. The V end lost 2 bases, the J end lost 9 bases, and 14 bases lay between the germline ends. The CDR3 covers 14 residues. Germline CDR1 reads MGHDK; CDR2 reads SYGVNS. This CDR3 is CASSEPHKSGEQFF. CDR3 nucleotides: TGTGCCAGCAGTGAACCCCACAAGTCTGGTGAGCAGTTCTTC.

This chain uses TRBV6-5 with TRBJ1-5; 9 nucleotides line up with TRBD1. This CDR3 has 14 amino acids. Losses at the gene ends were 6 bases for V and 11 bases for J; bases not matched to a gene: 11. CDR1 is MNHEY, CDR2 SVGAGI, per germline. CDR3 DNA sequence: TGTGCCAGCAGCCCGGGACAGGGTGTTTCAGCCCAGCATTTT. Protein product: CASSPGQGVSAQHF.

The CDR3 reads CSVEVGRGYGYTF. The CDR3, as DNA: TGCAGCGTTGAAGTAGGCAGGGGCTATGGCTACACCTTC. The chain employs TRBV29-1 and TRBJ1-2; a weak D match, TRBD1 (6 bases). V dropped 1 base and J dropped 4 bases, with 10 bases sitting between them. The germline V gene has CDR1 SQVTM and CDR2 ANQGSEA. This CDR3 is built from 13 residues. Complete variable domain (other parts from reference TRBV29-1 and TRBJ1-2): SAVISQKPSRDICQRGTSLTIQCQVDSQVTMMFWYRQQPGQSLTLIATANQGSEATYESGFVIDKFPISRPNLTFSTLTVSNMSPEDSSIYLCSVEVGRGYGYTFGSGTRLTVV.

The chain is built from TRBV29-1 and TRBJ2-1; TRBD1 matches at 10 bases. The germline gives CDR1 SQVTM, CDR2 ANQGSEA. This CDR3 is 14 amino acids long. The V and J ends lost 7 bases and 4 bases, in that order; junction bases with no gene match: 7. CDR3 coding DNA: TGCAGCGCCGAAAGGGACAGGGGATACAATGAGCAGTTCTTC. Its protein is CSAERDRGYNEQFF.

This chain uses TRBV5-4 with TRBJ2-3; the match to TRBD2 covers 7 bases. The CDR3 has 15 residues. Germline trimming cut 0 bases from V and 2 bases from J; bases unmatched to any gene: 3. Germline V gene lookup returns CDR1 SGHNT and CDR2 YYREEE (reference sequence). This CDR3 is CASSLGLAFTDTQYF. The CDR3 DNA follows: TGTGCCAGCAGCTTGGGACTAGCTTTCACAGATACGCAGTATTTT.

The V call is TRBV6-1, the J call TRBJ2-5, with D possibly being TRBD1 (6 bases). The CDR3 extends over 14 amino acids. Trimming left V 10 bases short and J 5 bases short, with 20 bases between. Germline V gene data show CDR1 as MNHNS and CDR2 as SASEGT. This CDR3 is CATRKLGAVETQYF. The CDR3 DNA is TGTGCCACCCGGAAGCTGGGGGCGGTGGAGACCCAGTACTTC.

The chain uses TRBV30 and TRBJ1-1; a possible D gene is TRBD1 (5 bases). The CDR3 covers 14 residues. V was clipped by 0 bases and J by 3 bases, with 11 bases between them. Germline V gives CDR1 GTSNPN, CDR2 SVGIG (reference sequence). CDR3 sequence: CAWSVRLTDTEAFF. CDR3 bases: TGTGCCTGGAGTGTAAGGCTGACAGACACTGAAGCTTTCTTT.

The rearrangement uses TRBV19 and TRBJ2-4; D may be TRBD1 (7 bases). V shed 7 bases and J shed 7 bases, with 17 bases lying between them. CDR3 size: 14 residues. The germline V gene has CDR1 LNHDA and CDR2 SQIVND (reference sequence). As DNA, the CDR3 is TGTGCCAGTACCCAATCCCAGGGGGGTAACATTCAGTACTTC. Protein product: CASTQSQGGNIQYF.

The CDR3 loop reads CSGVGGTGGGEQYF. The CDR3 nucleotides read TGCAGCGGGGTCGGCGGGACAGGGGGTGGAGAGCAGTACTTC. The chain carries TRBV29-1 and TRBJ2-7; 11 bases line up with TRBD1. Germline V gives CDR1 SQVTM, CDR2 ANQGSEA. Trimming took 7 bases from V and 7 from J; bases not matched to a gene: 12. The CDR3 runs 14 residues.

The genes are TRBV30 and TRBJ2-1; 7 nucleotides agree with TRBD1. This CDR3 contains 15 residues. Germline CDR1 is GTSNPN and CDR2 is SVGIG (reference sequence). V dropped 2 bases and J dropped 5; count of bases not matched to a gene: 9. CDR3 sequence: CAWSPDRRRHNEQFF. CDR3 DNA sequence: TGTGCCTGGAGTCCGGACAGGAGAAGACACAATGAGCAGTTCTTC.

A single count supports this clone. The V and J genes are TRBV7-9 and TRBJ2-7, with D hard to call. Germline V gene lookup returns CDR1 SEHNR and CDR2 FQNEAQ (reference sequence). V was cut by 8 bases and J by 3 bases, with 14 bases left in between. The CDR3 has 13 residues. The CDR3 region is CASYGDRGYEQYF. The CDR3 bases are TGTGCCAGCTACGGAGACCGTGGCTACGAGCAGTACTTC.

The rearrangement uses TRBV30 and TRBJ1-1; possibly TRBD1 for D (5 bases). CDR3 size: 12 residues. CDR1 and CDR2 (germline): GTSNPN, SVGIG (reference sequence). V lost 0 bases and J 14 bases, leaving 16 bases between the germline ends. CDR3 bases: TGTGCCTGGAGTGTACCTGGCGGGACGGGGTTCTTT. This encodes CAWSVPGGTGFF.

The chain is built from TRBV6-5 and TRBJ1-5; maybe TRBD1 (6 bases). This CDR3 spans 15 amino acids. Germline assignment: CDR1 MNHEY and CDR2 SVGAGI. V lost 6 bases to trimming and J lost 4 bases, with 16 bases between them. The CDR3, as DNA: TGTGCCAGCAGGGGCTCCGGGACAAAGAATCAGCCCCAGCATTTT. This codes for CASRGSGTKNQPQHF.

The V call is TRBV6-1, the J call TRBJ2-6; 8 bases map to TRBD1. Unmatched junction bases numbered 2, after V lost 5 bases and J lost 2 bases. The CDR3 covers 15 residues. The germline CDR1 and CDR2 sequences are MNHNS and SASEGT. The CDR3 spells CASSSTGAGANVLTF. The CDR3 DNA reads as TGTGCCAGCAGTTCGACAGGGGCTGGGGCCAACGTCCTGACTTTC.

The genes are TRBV6-5 and TRBJ2-3, with D tentatively TRBD2 (6 bases). The CDR3 is 13 residues long. From germline, CDR1 is MNHEY and CDR2 SVGAGI. V lost 7 bases and J 6 bases, leaving 14 bases between the germline ends. The DNA of the CDR3 is TGTGCCAGCACCCGCGGAGGGGAGGATACGCAGTATTTT. Translated: CASTRGGEDTQYF.

This sequence joins TRBV30 and TRBJ2-3, with 9 bases matching TRBD2. V shed 0 bases, J shed 8 bases, and the junction held 6 bases outside the gene matches. Looked up from germline, CDR1 is GTSNPN and CDR2 is SVGIG (reference sequence). The length of the CDR3 is 14 residues. The CDR3 region is CAWSVAGGRGTQYF. CDR3 nucleotides: TGTGCCTGGAGTGTAGCGGGAGGCCGGGGTACGCAGTATTTT.

Here the CDR3 reads CASSGPGQGQPQHF. The CDR3 DNA reads TGTGCCAGCAGTGGGCCGGGACAGGGCCAGCCCCAGCATTTT. The rearrangement links TRBV2 to TRBJ1-5, with TRBD1 matching 9 bases. The V gene's germline CDR1 is SNHLY and CDR2 FYNNEI. The CDR3 has 14 residues. The V and J ends lost 4 bases and 7 bases, in that order; junction bases with no gene match: 5. The whole variable domain, filled in from reference TRBV2 and TRBJ1-5, reads EPEVTQTPSHQVTQMGQEVILRCVPISNHLYFYWYRQILGQKVEFLVSFYNNEISEKSEIFDDQFSVERPDGSNFTLKIRSTKLEDSAMYFCASSGPGQGQPQHFGDGTRLSIL.

This chain links TRBV29-1 with TRBJ1-2; 9 bases fit TRBD1. Trimming took 7 bases from V and 8 from J; bases not matched to a gene: 5. CDR1 and CDR2 from the germline V gene are SQVTM and ANQGSEA. The length of the CDR3 is 11 residues. The chain's CDR3 is CSGRTGDGYTF. The CDR3 region has the DNA TGCAGCGGCCGGACAGGGGACGGCTACACCTTC.